This T cell receptor (beta chain) was captured in a study of vaccination effects on CD4 cells after COVID-19. Overall study findings and caveats: Long after vaccination, the clones induced by infection and by vaccine shrank markedly in size.

The V gene's germline CDR1 is SGHDT and CDR2 YYEEEE. The CDR3 has 13 amino acids. V gave up 0 bases and J gave up 4 bases, with 7 bases separating them. Ahead of sequencing, the ViraFEST assay grew antigen-specific CD4+ T cells using viral peptide pools. Subsequent to a culture period of more than 9 days, CD4+ T cells were isolated. The person had a PCR-confirmed SARS-CoV-2 infection during March to December 2020. Half-medium replacement with IL-2 medium occurred on days 3 and 7. Using immunoSEQ multiplex PCR, the repertoire was profiled, and TCRdb retains in-frame clones only, with some absent. The profile shows under 70,000 clones, more than 65% of them singletons. Concerning this clone: Antigen unknown.

The source material was CD4+ T cells from PBMCs cultured with HIV peptides, sampled before COVID-19 vaccination. This sample's subset: HIV-1 Nef peptide pool negative control/reference culture. The TCR was taken from a human donor who had a prior SARS-CoV-2 infection. The chain uses TRBV5-6 and TRBJ1-2; D call uncertain. The CDR3 DNA reads as TGTGCCAGCAGCTTGGCGCCCCGCTATGGCTACACCTTC. Its protein is CASSLAPRYGYTF.